These T cell receptor beta chains were read from a single sample in a study of blood T cells in healthy people across ages. TCRdb re-analysed the 5' RACE reads in MiXCR, keeping a single row per CDR3 protein. The table has some 640,000 distinct CDR3 sequences, over 45% seen once; the top ten hold about 32%. The material sequenced was blood. The receptors come from a woman aged 55-70 years in good health. The CDR3 runs from the conserved cysteine through the conserved F or W. Fields, in order: V gene, J gene, clone size, D gene, CDR3 DNA, CDR3 protein. The D gene is left open where the match is weak. Clone sizes are given selectively: once, few, many, or a class where the clone is expanded.

TRBV5-1	TRBJ2-4	NA	NA	TGCGTCAGCACCGCGGGGGCAGAATTTAACATTCAGTACTTC	CVSTAGAEFNIQYF
TRBV5-4	TRBJ1-4	NA	TRBD1	TGTGCCAGCAGCTTGACAGGGACAGGGATTGATACGGAGTATTTT	CASSLTGTGIDTEYF
TRBV25-1	TRBJ2-7	NA	NA	TGTGCCAGCAGTGAATGGGACGCGGACTACGAGCAGTACTTC	CASSEWDADYEQYF
TRBV24-1	TRBJ2-3	NA	NA	TGTGCCACCAGTGATGTCGGTAATGGGTCAGATACGCAGTATTTT	CATSDVGNGSDTQYF
TRBV20-1	TRBJ2-3	NA	NA	TGCAGTGCTAGAGATGACTGGGGCACAGGTACGCAGTATTTT	CSARDDWGTGTQYF
TRBV28	TRBJ2-7	many	NA	TGTGCCAGCCACGGCGGGTACGAGCAGTACTTC	CASHGGYEQYF
TRBV4-3	TRBJ1-6	NA	NA	TGCGCCAGCAGCCAAGGGGACGGCGTTGGTTCACCCCTCCACTTT	CASSQGDGVGSPLHF
TRBV20-1	TRBJ1-4	NA	NA	TGCAGTGCAGCCGTGGGTGAAAAACTGTTTTTT	CSAAVGEKLFF
TRBV10-3	TRBJ2-3	few	TRBD2	TGTGCCATCAGTGAGTCTAGCGGGGAGGCACCGCAGTATTTT	CAISESSGEAPQYF
TRBV7-3	TRBJ1-2	NA	NA	TGTGCCAGCTGCTTCGGGGGAGCTAACTATGGCTACACCTTC	CASCFGGANYGYTF
TRBV20-1	TRBJ2-7	few	TRBD2	TGCAGTGCCCAAGAGACTAGCGGGGGCTACGAGCAGTACTTC	CSAQETSGGYEQYF
TRBV20-1	TRBJ2-2	NA	TRBD1	TGCAGTGCCGAACTACAGGGGTTGGGCACCGGGGAGCTGTTTTTT	CSAELQGLGTGELFF
TRBV9	TRBJ2-5	NA	NA	TGTGCCAGCAGCGTAGACAGCGTAAGGTACCAAGAGACCCAGTACTTC	CASSVDSVRYQETQYF
TRBV4-2	TRBJ1-1	NA	NA	TGTGCCAGCAGCCAAGATCCCACTGTCCCCCGGGGCACTGAAGCTTTCTTT	CASSQDPTVPRGTEAFF
TRBV29-1	TRBJ1-4	few	NA	TGCAGCGTTGGTCGTACAGGGTTTAATGAAAAACTGTTTTTT	CSVGRTGFNEKLFF
TRBV6-2/TRBV6-3	TRBJ2-2	NA	NA	TGTGCCAGCAGTCGTCTCGTCGGGGAGCTGTTTTTT	CASSRLVGELFF
TRBV6-6	TRBJ2-1	NA	TRBD2	TGTGCCAGCAGTTCTCTGCTAGCGGGCTCCTACAATGAGCAGTTCTTC	CASSSLLAGSYNEQFF
TRBV30	TRBJ2-7	few	TRBD1	TGTGCCTGGGAAATGGGACAGGGGGCCTACGAGCAGTACTTC	CAWEMGQGAYEQYF
TRBV6-5	TRBJ2-3	NA	NA	TGTGCCAGCAGTTACTCAGGATGGTCCGGGAGTGGCACAGATACGCAGTATTTT	CASSYSGWSGSGTDTQYF
TRBV29-1	TRBJ2-1	NA	NA	TGCAGCGTTGAACAGATGGACGCCGGGAGATACAATGAGCAGTTCTTC	CSVEQMDAGRYNEQFF
TRBV2	TRBJ2-7	NA	NA	TGTGCCAGCATTGGGAACCCGAGCTCCTACGAGCAGTACTTC	CASIGNPSSYEQYF
TRBV28	TRBJ2-1	once	NA	TGTGCCAGCAGTACCTGGCGGTCACCAGATTACAATGAGCAGTTCTTC	CASSTWRSPDYNEQFF
TRBV5-4	TRBJ1-2	NA	TRBD1	TGTGCCAGCAGCTTGGGGGACAGGGGCGATGGCTACACCTTC	CASSLGDRGDGYTF
TRBV2	TRBJ2-3	NA	NA	TGTGCCAGCAGGGCCAGGGATGATACGCAGTATTTT	CASRARDDTQYF
TRBV7-3	TRBJ2-1	few	NA	TGTGCCAGCAGCCCCAAGGCTGGTTACAATGAGCAGTTCTTC	CASSPKAGYNEQFF
TRBV10-3	TRBJ1-5	NA	TRBD1	TGTGCCATCAGTGGGGGGACAGGAAGGGCCAGCTTTAATCAGCCCCAGCATTTT	CAISGGTGRASFNQPQHF
TRBV6-2/TRBV6-3	TRBJ2-2	NA	NA	TGTGCCAGCAGTAGCAGATGGGACCAACCCAACACCGGGGAGCTGTTTTTT	CASSSRWDQPNTGELFF
TRBV27	TRBJ2-1	few	TRBD1	TGTGCCAGCAGTACAACCTGGACAGGTCGGAATGAGCAGTTCTTC	CASSTTWTGRNEQFF
TRBV2	TRBJ1-1	once	NA	TGTGCCAGCCGGGTGGCAGGAGACACTGAAGCTTTCTTT	CASRVAGDTEAFF
TRBV7-2	TRBJ2-7	NA	NA	TGTGCCAGCAGCTTAGATAGGCCACTGGCAGAGTTGGACTACGAGCAGTACTTC	CASSLDRPLAELDYEQYF
TRBV29-1	TRBJ2-1	NA	NA	TGCAGCGTTGAATTCCGGGGGCGCGACAATGAGCAGTTCTTC	CSVEFRGRDNEQFF
TRBV6-1	TRBJ2-3	NA	TRBD2	TGTGCCACCGCCATTACTAGCGGCACAGATACGCAGTATTTT	CATAITSGTDTQYF
TRBV20-1	TRBJ2-7	few	TRBD2	TGCAGTGCTTCCTCGGGACTAGCGGCCTACGAGCAGTACTTC	CSASSGLAAYEQYF
TRBV6-5	TRBJ2-7	NA	TRBD1	TGTGCCAGCAGTTACTGGGGACAGGGTAATAACGAGCAGTACTTC	CASSYWGQGNNEQYF
TRBV20-1	TRBJ2-5	few	TRBD1	TGCAGTCCTGACAGGGACGGGGAAGAGACCCAGTACTTC	CSPDRDGEETQYF
TRBV20-1	TRBJ1-5	NA	NA	TGCAGTGCTAGCCCCGCAGACCAGCCCCAGCATTTT	CSASPADQPQHF
TRBV18	TRBJ2-3	NA	TRBD2	TGTGCCAGCTCCCAGGCCCCGGGAGGTCCAGATACGCAGTATTTT	CASSQAPGGPDTQYF
TRBV2	TRBJ1-2	NA	NA	TGTGCCAGCAGTGAGACAGCGCTACCCGGTAGGGATGGCTACACCTTC	CASSETALPGRDGYTF
TRBV2	TRBJ2-1	NA	NA	TGTGCCAGCAGGCGGGGTGCGAAGGTCCCCTACAATGAGCAGTTCTTC	CASRRGAKVPYNEQFF
TRBV20-1	TRBJ1-2	few	NA	TGCAGTGCTAGGGTTGCGAACAGGGCGGATGGCTACACCTTC	CSARVANRADGYTF
TRBV9	TRBJ2-7	NA	TRBD1	TGTGCCAGCAGCGCGGAGACAGGGCGCGCCGAGCAGTACTTC	CASSAETGRAEQYF
TRBV6-1	TRBJ1-2	few	NA	TGTGCCAGCAGTGAAACCAGGGATTTGGGCTACACCTTC	CASSETRDLGYTF
TRBV2	TRBJ2-1	few	NA	TGTGCCAGCACCCCGGGGACTAATGAGCAGTTCTTC	CASTPGTNEQFF
TRBV7-8	TRBJ1-1	few	NA	TGTGCCAGCAGCTTAGTCATAGGGAACACTGAAGCTTTCTTT	CASSLVIGNTEAFF
TRBV9	TRBJ2-1	NA	TRBD2	TGTGCCAGCAGCGTAGGGGGGACTAGGAGCAATGAGCAGTTCTTC	CASSVGGTRSNEQFF
TRBV7-2	TRBJ2-6	NA	NA	TGTGCCAGCAGCTTAGTCCCAGCCGACCTCTCTGGGGCCAACGTCCTGACTTTC	CASSLVPADLSGANVLTF
TRBV9	TRBJ2-1	once	NA	TGTGCCAGCAGCGGACCCCCCAATGAGCAGTTCTTC	CASSGPPNEQFF
TRBV29-1	TRBJ1-2	few	NA	TGCAGCGTTGAGAAGAGGGCGCAGGGTGGCTACACCTTC	CSVEKRAQGGYTF
TRBV15	TRBJ2-1	NA	TRBD2	TGTGCCACCAGCAGAGATCTCGGGACTAGCGGCGTCAATGAGCAGTTCTTC	CATSRDLGTSGVNEQFF
TRBV6-2/TRBV6-3	TRBJ1-4	NA	NA	TGTGCCAGCAGTTACGCCCGGGGGTCCGCAACTAATGAAAAACTGTTTTTT	CASSYARGSATNEKLFF
TRBV7-9	TRBJ1-5	once	NA	TGTGCCAGCAGCCCCGGGGACGGTAGCAATCAGCCCCAGCATTTT	CASSPGDGSNQPQHF
TRBV9	TRBJ2-3	NA	NA	TGTGCCAGCAGCGTATCCACGGGAGCTGGTCCGCAGTATTTT	CASSVSTGAGPQYF
TRBV7-9	TRBJ1-1	NA	NA	TGTGCCAGCAGCTTTGGTCGGGGGACCACTGAAGCTTTCTTT	CASSFGRGTTEAFF